This TCR beta chain was sequenced for a study of blood T cell repertoires in COVID-19. This clone was observed once. V was shortened by 2 bases and J by 2 bases, with 8 bases between the two germline ends. Germline lookup yields CDR1 SGHRS and CDR2 YFSETQ. The CDR3 runs to 14 residues. Sequenced by immunoSEQ multiplex PCR; TCRdb stores in-frame clones only, minus some. The sample holds about 350,000 clones, around nine tenths seen once. This chain links TRBV5-1 with TRBJ1-3; D gene unclear. This TCR came from a woman aged 25 to 45 who had been exposed to COVID-19. The sequenced sample consisted of PBMCs or T cells enriched from blood (not recorded which). The CDR3 DNA follows: TGCGCCAGCAGCTTTGGGAGGACTGGAAACACCATATATTTT. Protein: CASSFGRTGNTIYF.